The clone carrying this T cell receptor beta chain was detected many times. The target antigen is unknown. The CDR3 is made up of 15 amino acids. Germline CDR1 SNHLY, CDR2 FYNNEI. The germline V and J ends were trimmed by 4 bases and 0 bases, with 12 bases remaining between them. The data were obtained in a study of T cells in Graves' hyperthyroidism and ophthalmopathy. The CDR3 regions of TCR beta were amplified from RNA transcripts. First-round RT-PCR with HTBI primers amplified the TCR CDR3 region. TCRdb re-analysed the multiplex PCR reads in MiXCR, keeping a single row per CDR3 protein. In the table there are 310,000 or so distinct CDR3 sequences, more than 15% of which are singletons. General study results and limits: In the analysis, a 13 V-J model separated ophthalmopathy from stable hyperthyroidism. Among clonotypes expanded in thyroid above 0.001, most were also found in blood.

The PBMCs had their origin in about 9.7 ml of fresh peripheral blood. This sequence was found in a woman aged 60-75 years with Graves' ophthalmopathy. The chain recombines TRBV2 with TRBJ1-1; D uncertain. The sequencing input was blood. The CDR3 is CASSGDAGLNTEAFF. CDR3 bases: TGTGCCAGCAGTGGGGATGCAGGCCTGAACACTGAAGCTTTCTTT.